This T cell receptor beta chain was identified in a study of vaccination effects on CD4 cells after COVID-19. Study-level background: The patients, a few convalescent individuals, were sampled early and late after vaccination. Samples collected post-vaccine were obtained a median of 72 days after the second dose.

Germline V gives CDR1 MNHNS, CDR2 SASEGT. V lost 0 bases and J 3 bases, leaving 10 bases between the germline ends. This CDR3 region has 15 residues. Prior to sequencing, the ViraFEST assay stimulated PBMC with viral peptide pools, which expanded the antigen-specific CD4+ T cells. Around day 10 of culture, CD4+ T cells were separated out. Their SARS-CoV-2 infection, verified by PCR, occurred between March and December 2020. Participants completed two doses of the BNT162b2 or mRNA-1273 vaccine. Some clones are missing from TCRdb's copy, which holds only in-frame ones; the method was immunoSEQ multiplex PCR. The sample holds about 13,000 clones, just under 75% seen once. Notes on this clone: Its antigen remains unidentified.

The chain combines TRBV6-1 with TRBJ2-3; D not certain. This receptor was obtained from a human donor who had a prior SARS-CoV-2 infection. This specimen was CD4+ T cells from PBMCs cultured with HCoV-NL63 spike peptides, taken after COVID-19 vaccination. CDR3 sequence reads: CASSEAQTATDTQYF. The CDR3 nucleotides are TGTGCCAGCAGTGAAGCCCAAACAGCGACAGATACGCAGTATTTT.